The 27 T cell receptor beta chains given below trace back to one sample, sequenced in a study of blood T cells in healthy people across ages. The use of a sample-barcoded 5' primer and a J-beta primer mix characterized a second PCR of 7 to 11 cycles. TCRdb re-called the 5' RACE reads through MiXCR, storing one row per CDR3 protein. Altogether around 1.5 million distinct CDR3 sequences are present, approximately 42% being singletons, with the ten largest covering around 8%. The sample comprised blood. Receptor source: a woman aged 18 to 35 in good health.

This CDR3 reads CASSLFDRNTEAFF. As DNA, the CDR3 is TGTGCCAGCAGCTTGTTCGACAGAAACACTGAAGCTTTCTTT. The chain recombines TRBV7-9 with TRBJ1-1, with D perhaps matching TRBD1 (5 bases). The CDR3 consists of 14 residues. Between the trimmed V and J ends, which lost 3 bases and 2 bases, there was a span of 10 bases. CDR1 and CDR2 (germline): SEHNR, FQNEAQ (reference sequence).

The CDR3 nucleotides read TGTGCCAGCAGCCAGGCCGGGTTGGGTGAGCAGTTCTTC. Protein: CASSQAGLGEQFF. The genes are TRBV14 and TRBJ2-1; D gene ambiguous. The V and J ends lost 3 bases and 9 bases respectively, with 12 bases between them. Germline V gene lookup returns CDR1 SGHDN and CDR2 FVKESK. The CDR3 contains 13 residues.

The gene calls are TRBV6-5 and TRBJ2-7; 7 bases map to TRBD1. Trimming cost V 4 bases and J 4 bases; bases outside gene matches: 7. CDR1 and CDR2 from the germline V gene are MNHEY and SVGAGI. The CDR3 sequence is 14 residues long. CDR3: CASSSQGIVYEQYF. The DNA of the CDR3 is TGTGCCAGCAGTTCACAGGGGATAGTGTACGAGCAGTACTTC.

This clonotype was recorded a few times. J is TRBJ2-7 and V is TRBV10-3; D call uncertain. The length of the CDR3 is 14 residues. CDR1 and CDR2 from the germline V gene are ENHRY and SYGVKD. V lost 6 bases to trimming and J lost 1 base, with 13 bases between them. The DNA for the CDR3 is TGTGCCATCAGACCAGAGATAATTTCCTACGAGCAGTACTTC. Protein: CAIRPEIISYEQYF.

This clonotype was observed a handful of times. The CDR3 region has the DNA TGCAGGTGGGGACCCGAGGGAGTTAGCACAGATACGCAGTATTTT. It codes for CRWGPEGVSTDTQYF. The gene calls are TRBV20-1 and TRBJ2-3; D tentatively fits TRBD1 or TRBD2 (5 bases each). CDR1 DFQATT and CDR2 SNEGSKA come from the germline V gene (reference sequence). The CDR3 consists of 15 residues.

The V gene is TRBV7-9, the J gene TRBJ2-3, with TRBD2 matching 11 bases. The CDR3 covers 15 residues. The V and J ends lost 3 bases and 5 bases, in that order; junction bases with no gene match: 4. CDR1 and CDR2 from the germline V gene are SEHNR and FQNEAQ (reference sequence). This CDR3 is CASSFMGLAEDTQYF. CDR3 coding DNA: TGTGCCAGCAGCTTCATGGGACTAGCGGAAGATACGCAGTATTTT.

The CDR3 nucleotides are TGCAGTGCGAAGACAGACGGTGGCTACACCTTC. Its protein is CSAKTDGGYTF. The V call is TRBV20-1, the J call TRBJ1-2, with D perhaps matching TRBD1 (5 bases). The CDR3 spans 11 residues. The germline CDR1 and CDR2 sequences are DFQATT and SNEGSKA (reference sequence). Trimming removed 6 bases from V and 7 bases from J, with 12 bases in between.

The V and J genes are TRBV6-5 and TRBJ2-3; D unclear. Between the trimmed V and J ends, which lost 6 bases and 2 bases, there was a span of 18 bases. This CDR3 comprises 16 residues. Germline lookup yields CDR1 MNHEY and CDR2 SVGAGI. DNA of the CDR3: TGTGCCAGCAGGTTTCGGAGCTCCCCCTTCACAGATACGCAGTATTTT. Translated, it gives CASRFRSSPFTDTQYF.

The sample holds a few counts of this clonotype. CDR3 sequence: CSAGQEMNTEAFF. The CDR3 nucleotides are TGCAGTGCCGGACAGGAGATGAACACTGAAGCTTTCTTT. This chain connects TRBV20-1 to TRBJ1-1; the match to TRBD1 covers 7 bases. Germline CDR1 and CDR2: DFQATT and SNEGSKA (reference sequence). The CDR3 spans 13 residues. J was trimmed by 0 bases and V by 6 bases; bases with no gene match: 4.

The chain uses TRBV20-1 and TRBJ2-7; TRBD2 matches 10 bases. CDR1 is DFQATT, CDR2 SNEGSKA, per germline (reference sequence). The CDR3 runs 15 residues. Trimming cost V 0 bases and J 4 bases; bases outside gene matches: 6. CDR3 amino acids: CSAREPASGRYEQYF. In DNA form, the CDR3 reads TGCAGTGCTAGAGAGCCGGCTAGCGGGAGATACGAGCAGTACTTC.

The chain uses TRBV6-5 and TRBJ2-5; D not resolved. CDR3 size: 14 residues. Trimming pared 6 bases from V and 4 bases from J, leaving 15 bases between. Germline V gene sequence: CDR1 MNHEY, CDR2 SVGAGI. CDR3: CASSLGPVGETQYF. The CDR3 DNA reads TGTGCCAGCAGCCTTGGGCCCGTTGGAGAGACCCAGTACTTC.

V usage is TRBV20-1 and J usage is TRBJ2-5; 10 bases are shared with TRBD1. Unmatched junction bases numbered 6, after V lost 3 bases and J lost 5 bases. This CDR3 has 14 amino acids. Germline V gene sequence: CDR1 DFQATT, CDR2 SNEGSKA (reference sequence). CDR3 sequence: CSARQLGQGETQYF. In DNA form, the CDR3 reads TGCAGTGCTAGGCAGTTGGGACAGGGGGAGACCCAGTACTTC.

This chain joins TRBV28 and TRBJ2-4, with TRBD2 matching over 13 bases. The CDR3 sequence is 18 residues long. J gave up 0 bases and V 5 bases, and 7 bases lay outside the gene matches. Germline CDR1 MDHEN, CDR2 SYDVKM. CDR3 coding DNA: TGTGCCAGCAGTCGTGGACTAGCGGGGGACCTAGCCAAAAACATTCAGTACTTC. Protein: CASSRGLAGDLAKNIQYF.

This clonotype was counted once. The chain recombines TRBV11-2 with TRBJ2-7; D remains ambiguous. With the DNA end fitting TRBJ2-5 better, the J assignment may be wrong. Germline V gene data show CDR1 as SGHAT and CDR2 as FQNNGV. The CDR3 consists of 15 residues. CDR3 in amino acids: CASSSDRANYETQYF. As DNA, the CDR3 is TGTGCCAGCAGTTCCGACCGGGCCAATTACGAGACCCAGTACTTC.

CDR3 residues: CASSFVMSGYNEQFF. CDR3 sequence (DNA): TGCGCCAGCAGCTTCGTCATGAGCGGATACAATGAGCAGTTCTTC. The gene calls are TRBV5-1 and TRBJ2-1; D possibly corresponds to TRBD2 (5 bases). Germline CDR1 and CDR2: SGHRS and YFSETQ. The CDR3 is 15 residues long. The V end lost 2 bases, the J end lost 4 bases, and 13 bases lay between the germline ends.

This clonotype has just a few counts. The chain has TRBV7-9 and TRBJ2-3; 10 nucleotides align to TRBD2. Looked up from germline, CDR1 is SEHNR and CDR2 is FQNEAQ (reference sequence). The CDR3 runs 15 residues. The V and J ends lost 4 bases and 7 bases, in that order; junction bases with no gene match: 8. CDR3 coding DNA: TGTGCCAGCAGCTCTCTAGCGGGAGTTGGGAATACGCAGTATTTT. Translated: CASSSLAGVGNTQYF.

This sequence joins TRBV29-1 and TRBJ2-7; the D call may be TRBD1 or TRBD2 (6 bases each). Trimming pared 4 bases from V and 2 bases from J, leaving 15 bases between. The CDR3 is 14 amino acids. Germline CDR1 and CDR2: SQVTM and ANQGSEA. The CDR3 loop reads CSVVSGADAYEQYF. CDR3 bases: TGCAGCGTTGTATCGGGGGCCGATGCCTACGAGCAGTACTTC.

This clonotype occurred a few times. V and J are TRBV7-2 and TRBJ2-1; 9 nucleotides align to TRBD2. Near its end, the DNA agrees better with TRBJ2-7, so the J call may be wrong. CDR1 is SGHTA, CDR2 FQGNSA, per germline. This CDR3 spans 16 amino acids. As DNA, the CDR3 is TGTGCCAGTGATCTAGCGGGACCGAGCTCCTACAATGAGCAGTACTTC. This encodes CASDLAGPSSYNEQYF.

V is TRBV20-1 and J is TRBJ2-3, with 8 nucleotides matching TRBD2. The CDR3 runs to 15 residues. With V trimmed by 6 bases and J by 0 bases, 8 bases remained unmatched. Germline assignment: CDR1 DFQATT and CDR2 SNEGSKA (reference sequence). The CDR3 sequence is CSAAGGPTSTDTQYF. The CDR3 DNA reads as TGCAGTGCCGCGGGAGGACCAACTAGCACAGATACGCAGTATTTT.

The chain combines TRBV6-5 with TRBJ2-7; 10 positions match TRBD1. Per germline, CDR1 MNHEY and CDR2 SVGAGI. V trimming: 4 bases; J trimming: 0 bases; junction bases outside the gene matches: 18. CDR3 length: 20 residues. Here the CDR3 DNA reads TGTGCCAGCAGTTCAACCGGATGGACAGGGGGATTAATCAGCTCCTACGAGCAGTACTTC. Its protein product is CASSSTGWTGGLISSYEQYF.

The chain is built from TRBV12-3 or TRBV12-4 and TRBJ1-1; D unclear. Trimming removed 1 base from V and 11 bases from J, with 8 bases in between. This CDR3 comprises 11 residues. The CDR3 reads CASSLGAAAFF. CDR3 DNA: TGTGCCAGCAGTTTAGGGGCAGCCGCTTTCTTT.

This clonotype has a count of ten or more. The chain carries TRBV7-2 and TRBJ1-3; 12 positions agree with TRBD1. The CDR3 runs 16 residues. After removal of 3 bases from V and 3 bases from J, the junction contained 3 bases not matched to a gene. The germline V gene has CDR1 SGHTA and CDR2 FQGNSA. The CDR3 nucleotides are TGTGCCAGCAGCTTGGGACAGGGGGCATTTGGAAACACCATATATTTT. It yields the protein CASSLGQGAFGNTIYF.

This clonotype was counted a few times. The chain links TRBV28 to TRBJ1-2; 8 bases match TRBD1. This CDR3 has 14 residues. Per the germline V gene, CDR1 is MDHEN and CDR2 is SYDVKM. J lost 3 bases, V lost 6 bases, and 6 bases had no gene match. CDR3 sequence: CASRSQGADYGYTF. The CDR3 DNA sequence: TGTGCCAGCAGATCTCAGGGGGCGGACTATGGCTACACCTTC.

This clonotype has just a few counts. The J gene is TRBJ1-2, the V gene TRBV6-5; unclear D gene. V was shortened by 2 bases and J by 8 bases, with 18 bases between the two germline ends. CDR1 and CDR2 from the germline V gene are MNHEY and SVGAGI. CDR3 length equals 15 residues. Written as DNA, the CDR3 is TGTGCCAGCAGTTACGCCCCCAGGACCTTCGGGGGCTACACCTTC. This gives the protein CASSYAPRTFGGYTF.

The chain carries TRBV20-1 and TRBJ2-7; either TRBD1 or TRBD2 may supply D (5 bases each). Trimming removed 3 bases from V and 2 bases from J, with 14 bases in between. In germline, CDR1 is DFQATT, CDR2 SNEGSKA (reference sequence). The CDR3 is made up of 14 amino acids. The CDR3 is CSASLGAPPYEQYF. The CDR3 DNA follows: TGCAGTGCTAGCCTCGGGGCCCCGCCCTACGAGCAGTACTTC.

A single count supports this clonotype. The chain is built from TRBV7-3 and TRBJ2-3; TRBD2 matches at 8 bases. The CDR3 is 15 residues long. Germline V gene sequence: CDR1 SGHTA, CDR2 FQGTGA. Unmatched junction bases numbered 9, after V lost 5 bases and J lost 5 bases. CDR3 sequence (DNA): TGTGCCAGCAGCCCCGGCGCGGGGGGCGTAGATACGCAGTATTTT. This encodes CASSPGAGGVDTQYF.

The chain combines TRBV7-2 with TRBJ1-1, with a tentative D call TRBD1 (5 bases). CDR1 and CDR2 from the germline V gene are SGHTA and FQGNSA. The CDR3 covers 15 residues. Trimming removed 5 bases at V and 0 bases at J, with 13 bases between. The CDR3, as DNA: TGTGCCAGCAGCAAGGGGTCTACCATGAACACTGAAGCTTTCTTT. Encoded protein: CASSKGSTMNTEAFF.